This passage covers 24 T cell receptor beta chains from one sample sequenced in a study of T cell repertoires in cytomegalovirus infection. One entry per CDR3 protein, called by TCRdb with MiXCR from the reads. The repertoire has 200,000 or so distinct CDR3 sequences, over 25% of them found once; the top ten carry just over 30%. The sequenced sample was PBMCs. These receptors were obtained from a human donor in good health (CMV status not recorded). Some clones in this sample may be carry-over from other donors' samples.

This clonotype has ten or more counts. The chain uses TRBV7-2 and TRBJ1-1; TRBD1 aligns across 8 bases. CDR3 length: 14 amino acids. The V and J ends lost 5 bases and 0 bases, in that order; junction bases with no gene match: 2. Per germline, CDR1 SGHTA and CDR2 FQGNSA. For the CDR3, the DNA is TGTGCCAGCAGCCTGACAGGGGTGAACACTGAAGCTTTCTTT. As protein: CASSLTGVNTEAFF.

The chain has TRBV20-1 and TRBJ2-3; D not certain. The CDR3 is 10 residues long. Germline CDR1 is DFQATT and CDR2 is SNEGSKA (reference sequence). Between the trimmed V and J ends, which lost 6 bases and 4 bases, there was a span of 5 bases. The DNA for the CDR3 is TGCAGTGCCGTATCAGATACGCAGTATTTT. It encodes CSAVSDTQYF.

Regarding this clonotype: Germline is not matched at one junction end, which may reflect a read error. This chain connects TRBV7-7 to TRBJ2-2, with 7 nucleotides matching TRBD2. Germline V lookup: CDR1 SSHAT, CDR2 FNYEAQ (reference sequence). The CDR3 contains 16 residues. The CDR3, as DNA: TGTGCTAGCAGCCCGCGGGCGACGGGAGGATCCGGGGAGCTGTTTTTT. Its protein product is CASSPRATGGSGELFF.

This clonotype was counted ten times or more. The chain carries TRBV7-2 and TRBJ2-3; maybe TRBD2 (7 bases). CDR1 is SGHTA, CDR2 FQGNSA, per germline. The CDR3 runs 17 residues. Trimming stripped 4 bases from V and 2 bases from J, with 19 bases between. This chain's CDR3 is CASSSRGGRGFTDTQYF. The CDR3 coding sequence is TGTGCCAGCAGCTCCCGTGGGGGGCGGGGGTTCACAGATACGCAGTATTTT.

The V gene is TRBV6-2 or TRBV6-3, the J gene TRBJ1-2; D not certain. V shed 3 bases and J shed 7 bases, with 12 bases lying between them. Germline V CDR1 and CDR2: MNHEY, SVGEGT. CDR3 size: 13 residues. The CDR3 is CASSYTAPGGYTF. In DNA, the CDR3 is TGTGCCAGCAGTTATACCGCCCCGGGTGGCTACACCTTC.

J is TRBJ2-2 and V is TRBV4-2, with 8 nucleotides matching TRBD1. This CDR3 contains 16 residues. The V gene's germline CDR1 is LGHNA and CDR2 YNFKEQ. J gave up 7 bases and V 0 bases, and 7 bases lay outside the gene matches. Here the CDR3 DNA reads TGTGCCAGCAGCCAAGATTCAGGGGGCGGGTTCGGGGAGCTGTTTTTT. Amino acids: CASSQDSGGGFGELFF.

In its sample, this clonotype was seen many times. The chain has TRBV11-2 and TRBJ2-7; D is unclear. The CDR3 is made up of 14 amino acids. Germline CDR1 SGHAT, CDR2 FQNNGV. V lost 3 bases to trimming and J lost 5 bases, with 14 bases between them. CDR3 sequence (DNA): TGTGCCAGCAGCTTTACTACCGCTCGGGACGAGCAGTACTTC. Its translation is CASSFTTARDEQYF.

J is TRBJ2-1 and V is TRBV7-6; tentatively, D is TRBD1 or TRBD2 (5 bases each). Germline V CDR1 and CDR2: SGHVS, FNYEAQ. The CDR3 sequence is 17 residues long. Trimming left V 1 base short and J 2 bases short, with 15 bases between. The CDR3 region is CASSLEEGLETYNEQFF. The CDR3 DNA is TGTGCCAGCAGCTTAGAAGAGGGGCTTGAAACCTACAATGAGCAGTTCTTC.

This clonotype was observed at least ten times. V gene TRBV5-5 combines with J gene TRBJ2-1; D unresolved. V lost 4 bases and J 2 bases, leaving 10 bases between the germline ends. The CDR3 is made up of 14 amino acids. CDR1 and CDR2 from the germline V gene are SGHKS and YYEKEE (reference sequence). The CDR3 DNA reads TGTGCCAGCAGCCCCGGACCGACCTACAATGAGCAGTTCTTC. Protein: CASSPGPTYNEQFF.

This chain uses TRBV6-2 or TRBV6-3 with TRBJ2-1; 7 bases are shared with TRBD2. V was pared by 7 bases and J by 3 bases, with 6 bases of the junction left unmatched. The CDR3 loop spans 14 amino acids. CDR1 and CDR2 (germline): MNHEY, SVGEGT. Here the CDR3 reads CASTRAGFYNEQFF. CDR3 DNA: TGTGCCAGCACCCGAGCGGGGTTCTACAATGAGCAGTTCTTC.

The V gene is TRBV10-1, the J gene TRBJ1-1; D remains unclear. CDR3 size: 13 residues. V lost 4 bases, J lost 2 bases, and 8 bases lay in between. The germline gives CDR1 WNHNN, CDR2 SYGVQD (reference sequence). The CDR3 is CASSVKANTEAFF. The CDR3 DNA is TGCGCCAGCAGTGTTAAGGCCAACACTGAAGCTTTCTTT.

The V call is TRBV28, the J call TRBJ2-1, with TRBD1 identical over 8 bases. The CDR3 spans 16 residues. Germline CDR1 MDHEN, CDR2 SYDVKM. V lost 10 bases, J lost 8 bases, and 19 bases stayed unmatched. The CDR3 protein is CATLFKPGQGAYEQFF. CDR3 coding DNA: TGTGCCACCCTATTCAAACCAGGGCAGGGGGCTTATGAGCAGTTCTTC.

The chain recombines TRBV7-2 with TRBJ2-3; 7 nucleotides match TRBD1. This CDR3 is built from 13 residues. Trimming cost V 4 bases and J 6 bases; bases outside gene matches: 4. CDR1 and CDR2 (germline): SGHTA, FQGNSA. CDR3 amino acids: CASSYLQGDTQYF. The CDR3 coding sequence is TGTGCCAGCAGCTATTTACAGGGGGATACGCAGTATTTT.

On this clonotype: At one end the junction does not follow the germline gene, possibly because of a read error. This chain joins TRBV6-2 or TRBV6-3 and TRBJ2-2, with D perhaps TRBD1 (6 bases). This CDR3 spans 14 amino acids. CDR1 and CDR2 (germline): MNHEY, SVGEGT. The CDR3 here is CASRKTGNTVELFF. In nucleotides, the CDR3 is TGTGCCAGCAGAAAGACAGGAAACACCGTGGAGCTGTTTTTT.

To note about this clonotype: A much larger clone sits a single nucleotide away, making a read error possible. This rearrangement joins TRBV29-1 to TRBJ1-1; perhaps TRBD1 as D (5 bases). This CDR3 comprises 13 residues. Germline V gives CDR1 SQVTM, CDR2 ANQGSEA. Deletions cut 1 base from V and 3 bases from J, with 9 bases between. CDR3 nucleotide sequence: TGCAGCGTTGAAGCGGGGGGGGACACTGAAGCTTTCTTT. Amino acids: CSVEAGGDTEAFF.

The rearrangement uses TRBV7-3 and TRBJ2-1, with unresolved D. The CDR3 loop spans 14 amino acids. The V gene's germline CDR1 is SGHTA and CDR2 FQGTGA. Trimming removed 2 bases at V and 2 bases at J, with 7 bases between. The CDR3 loop is CASSLDSAYNEQFF. The CDR3 region has the DNA TGTGCCAGCAGCTTAGATTCAGCCTACAATGAGCAGTTCTTC.

This chain connects TRBV30 to TRBJ1-3, with 7 bases that match TRBD1. J gave up 0 bases and V 3 bases, and 11 bases lay outside the gene matches. The CDR3 is 17 amino acids. CDR1 is GTSNPN and CDR2 is SVGIG in the germline V gene (reference sequence). The CDR3 loop is CAWRTIQGKPSGNTIYF. In nucleotides, the CDR3 is TGTGCCTGGAGGACAATACAGGGGAAACCCTCTGGAAACACCATATATTTT. Looking up the rest from reference TRBV30 and TRBJ1-3 gives the full variable domain: SQTIHQWPATLVQPVGSPLSLECTVEGTSNPNLYWYRQAAGRGLQLLFYSVGIGQISSEVPQNLSASRPQDRQFILSSKKLLLSDSGFYLCAWRTIQGKPSGNTIYFGEGSWLTVV.

The sample holds a few counts of this clonotype. This sequence joins TRBV20-1 and TRBJ2-7; possibly TRBD1 for D (6 bases). CDR1 and CDR2 from the germline V gene are DFQATT and SNEGSKA (reference sequence). With 2 bases removed from V and 4 bases from J, the gap between germline ends came to 9 bases. This CDR3 contains 12 residues. This CDR3 is CSARRQGYEQYF. In DNA form, the CDR3 reads TGCAGTGCTAGAAGGCAGGGGTACGAGCAGTACTTC.

This clonotype was seen a few times. The gene calls are TRBV11-2 and TRBJ1-5; D is possibly TRBD1 (5 bases). This CDR3 has 14 amino acids. Trimming stripped 1 base from V and 5 bases from J, with 9 bases between. CDR1 is SGHAT and CDR2 is FQNNGV in the germline V gene. CDR3 in amino acids: CASSLGGPYQPQHF. CDR3 nucleotide sequence: TGTGCCAGCAGCTTAGGGGGACCCTATCAGCCCCAGCATTTT.

The CDR3 is CASSDLYDLPTDTQYF. CDR3 coding DNA: TGTGCCAGCAGTGACCTTTATGACCTCCCCACAGATACGCAGTATTTT. The chain links TRBV6-2 or TRBV6-3 to TRBJ2-3; the D is unclear. Trimming left V 5 bases short and J 2 bases short, with 17 bases between. This CDR3 has 16 residues. In germline, CDR1 is MNHEY, CDR2 SVGEGT.

This clonotype was observed at least ten times. This sequence joins TRBV6-1 and TRBJ2-7, with D hard to call. The CDR3 has 12 amino acids. The germline V gene encodes CDR1 MNHNS and CDR2 SASEGT. V lost 7 bases to trimming and J lost 6 bases, with 13 bases between them. The CDR3 DNA reads TGTGCCAGCACCCCGACGGGCGGCGAGCAGTACTTC. It yields the protein CASTPTGGEQYF.

This clonotype has just a few counts. This rearrangement joins TRBV7-3 to TRBJ1-1, with D perhaps matching TRBD1 (5 bases). The CDR3 spans 13 residues. Trimming left V 1 base short and J 7 bases short, with 10 bases between. In germline, CDR1 is SGHTA, CDR2 FQGTGA. CDR3 sequence reads: CASSLRRGFEAFF. CDR3 coding DNA: TGTGCCAGCAGCTTAAGACGGGGGTTTGAAGCTTTCTTT.

The chain links TRBV11-2 to TRBJ1-6; 9 bases line up with TRBD1. CDR3 length equals 16 residues. J lost 7 bases, V lost 5 bases, and 9 bases had no gene match. Germline assignment: CDR1 SGHAT and CDR2 FQNNGV. The CDR3: CASSPNTGGSNSPLHF. The CDR3 DNA is TGTGCCAGCAGCCCTAATACAGGGGGCTCGAATTCACCCCTCCACTTT.

This clonotype showed up just a few times. CDR3 region: CASSLALENEQFF. The CDR3 DNA is TGTGCCAGCAGCTTAGCTTTGGAAAATGAGCAGTTCTTC. The V and J genes are TRBV11-1 and TRBJ2-1; D is unclear. With 0 bases removed from V and 7 bases from J, the gap between germline ends came to 7 bases. This CDR3 region has 13 residues. Germline CDR1 and CDR2: SGHAT and FQDESV (reference sequence).